This paragraph reports one T cell receptor (beta chain). The antigen remains undetermined. Clones were sequenced by immunoSEQ multiplex PCR, and TCRdb holds only the in-frame ones, with some missing. This sample has around 26,000 clones, with approximately 87% found just once. This entry belongs to a study of a mutant IDH1 vaccine in newly diagnosed glioma. Study summary: Vaccines were first given 4-6 weeks after radiotherapy alone, or with temozolomide cycles.

The sample's time point: week 35, safety follow-up. With topical imiquimod, each dose of the vaccine consisted of 300 ug of mutant IDH1 20-mer peptide. The CDR3 sequence is 16 residues long. Trimming removed 4 bases at V and 4 bases at J, with 20 bases between. Germline V gene sequence: CDR1 SGHNT, CDR2 YYREEE (reference sequence). This clonotype was sampled from a man in his thirties or forties with glioma. The chain has TRBV5-4 and TRBJ2-5; tentative D call: TRBD2 (5 bases). This specimen consisted of PBMCs, obtained from a glioma patient whose treatment included an IDH1 peptide vaccine. The CDR3 is CASSPEASEASETQYF. CDR3 bases: TGTGCCAGCAGCCCGGAGGCTAGTGAAGCTTCAGAGACCCAGTACTTC.